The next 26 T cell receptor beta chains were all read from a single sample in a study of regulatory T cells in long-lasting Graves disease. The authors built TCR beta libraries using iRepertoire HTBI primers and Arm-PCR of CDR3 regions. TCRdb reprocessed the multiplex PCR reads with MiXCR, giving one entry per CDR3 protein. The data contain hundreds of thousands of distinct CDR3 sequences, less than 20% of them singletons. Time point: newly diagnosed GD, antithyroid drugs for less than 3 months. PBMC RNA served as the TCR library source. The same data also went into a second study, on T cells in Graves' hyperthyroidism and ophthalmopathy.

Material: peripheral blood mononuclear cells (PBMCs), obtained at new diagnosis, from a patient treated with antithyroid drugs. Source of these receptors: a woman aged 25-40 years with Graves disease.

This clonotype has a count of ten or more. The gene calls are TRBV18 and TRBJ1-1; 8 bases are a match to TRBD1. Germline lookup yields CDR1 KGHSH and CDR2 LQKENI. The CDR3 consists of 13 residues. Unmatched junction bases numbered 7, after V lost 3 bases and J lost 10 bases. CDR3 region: CASSPKVQGAAFF. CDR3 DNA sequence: TGTGCCAGCTCACCTAAGGTGCAGGGGGCAGCTTTCTTT.

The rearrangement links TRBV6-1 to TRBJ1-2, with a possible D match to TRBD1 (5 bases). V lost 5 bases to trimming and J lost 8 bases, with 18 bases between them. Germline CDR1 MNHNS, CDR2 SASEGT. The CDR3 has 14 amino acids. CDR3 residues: CASSPTQGVGGYTF. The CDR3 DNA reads TGTGCCAGCAGTCCTACTCAGGGAGTAGGGGGCTACACCTTC.

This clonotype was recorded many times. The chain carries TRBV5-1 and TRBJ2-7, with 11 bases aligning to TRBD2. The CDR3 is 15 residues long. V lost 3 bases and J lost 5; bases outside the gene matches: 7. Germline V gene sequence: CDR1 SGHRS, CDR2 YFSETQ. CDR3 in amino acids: CASSSGLAGVHEQYF. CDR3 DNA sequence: TGCGCCAGCAGCTCTGGACTAGCGGGTGTTCACGAGCAGTACTTC.

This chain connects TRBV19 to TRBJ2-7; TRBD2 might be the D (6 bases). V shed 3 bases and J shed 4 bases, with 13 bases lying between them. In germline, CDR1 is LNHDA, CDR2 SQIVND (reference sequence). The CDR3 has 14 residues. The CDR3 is CASSIGGTPYEQYF. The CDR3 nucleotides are TGTGCCAGTAGTATCGGCGGGACTCCTTACGAGCAGTACTTC. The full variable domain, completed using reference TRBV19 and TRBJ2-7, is DGGITQSPKYLFRKEGQNVTLSCEQNLNHDAMYWYRQDPGQGLRLIYYSQIVNDFQKGDIAEGYSVSREKKESFPLTVTSAQKNPTAFYLCASSIGGTPYEQYFGPGTRLTVT.

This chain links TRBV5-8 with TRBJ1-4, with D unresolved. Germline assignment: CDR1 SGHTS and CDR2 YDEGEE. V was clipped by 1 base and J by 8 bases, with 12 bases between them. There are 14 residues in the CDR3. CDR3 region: CASSLMDQTEKLFF. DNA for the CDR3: TGTGCCAGCAGCTTGATGGACCAGACCGAAAAACTGTTTTTT.

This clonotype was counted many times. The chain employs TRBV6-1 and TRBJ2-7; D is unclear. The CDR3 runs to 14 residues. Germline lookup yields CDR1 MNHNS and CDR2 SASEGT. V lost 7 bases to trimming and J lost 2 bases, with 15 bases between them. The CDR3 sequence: CASTTVGLPYEQYF. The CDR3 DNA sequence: TGTGCCAGCACGACTGTCGGCCTTCCCTACGAGCAGTACTTC.

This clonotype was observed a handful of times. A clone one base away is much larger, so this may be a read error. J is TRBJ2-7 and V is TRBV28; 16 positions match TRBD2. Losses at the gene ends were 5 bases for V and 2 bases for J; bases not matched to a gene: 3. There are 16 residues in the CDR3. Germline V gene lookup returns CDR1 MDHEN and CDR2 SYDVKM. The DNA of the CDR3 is TGTGCCAGCAGTCTCGGGACTAGCGGGAGGGCCTACGAGCAGTACTTC. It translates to CASSLGTSGRAYEQYF.

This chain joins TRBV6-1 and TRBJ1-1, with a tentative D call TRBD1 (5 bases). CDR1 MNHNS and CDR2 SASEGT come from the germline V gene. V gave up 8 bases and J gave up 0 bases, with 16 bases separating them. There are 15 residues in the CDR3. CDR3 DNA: TGTGCCAGCCGACCGCAGGGCCAGATGAACACTGAAGCTTTCTTT. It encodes CASRPQGQMNTEAFF.

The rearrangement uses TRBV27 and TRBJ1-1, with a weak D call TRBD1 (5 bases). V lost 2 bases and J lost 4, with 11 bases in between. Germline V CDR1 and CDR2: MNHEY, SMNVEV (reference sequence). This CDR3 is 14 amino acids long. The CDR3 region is CASSLASGGTEAFF. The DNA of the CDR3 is TGTGCCAGCAGTTTAGCATCCGGGGGCACTGAAGCTTTCTTT.

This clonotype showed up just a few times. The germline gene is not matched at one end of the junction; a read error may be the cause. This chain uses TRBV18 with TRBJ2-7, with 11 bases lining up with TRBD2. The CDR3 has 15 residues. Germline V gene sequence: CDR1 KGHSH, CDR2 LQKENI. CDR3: CASSLTSGSSHEQYF. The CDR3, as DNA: TGTGCCAGCTCACTCACTAGCGGGAGCTCCCACGAGCAGTACTTC. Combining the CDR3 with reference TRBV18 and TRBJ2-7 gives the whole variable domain NAGVMQNPRHLVRRRGQEARLRCSPMKGHSHVYWYRQLPEEGLKFMVYLQKENIIDESGMPKERFSAEFPKEGPSILRIQQVVRGDSAAYFCASSLTSGSSHEQYFGPGTRLTVT.

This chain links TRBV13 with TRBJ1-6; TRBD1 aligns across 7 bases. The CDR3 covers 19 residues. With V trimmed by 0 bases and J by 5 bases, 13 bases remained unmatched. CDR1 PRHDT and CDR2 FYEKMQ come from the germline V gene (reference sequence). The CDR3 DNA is TGTGCCAGCAGCTTAGGCTGGTCGACAGGGCGAAGTCATAATTCACCCCTCCACTTT. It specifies CASSLGWSTGRSHNSPLHF.

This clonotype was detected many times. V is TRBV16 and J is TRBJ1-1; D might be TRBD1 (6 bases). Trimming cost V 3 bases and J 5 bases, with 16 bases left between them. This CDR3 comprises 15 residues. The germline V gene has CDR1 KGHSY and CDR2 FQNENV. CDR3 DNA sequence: TGTGCCAGCAGCCAGGCTACGAGGGGGTGGACTGAAGCTTTCTTT. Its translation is CASSQATRGWTEAFF.

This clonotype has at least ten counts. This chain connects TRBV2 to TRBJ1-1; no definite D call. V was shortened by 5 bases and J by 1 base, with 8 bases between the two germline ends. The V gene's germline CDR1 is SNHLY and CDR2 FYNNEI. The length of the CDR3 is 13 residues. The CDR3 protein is CASSYAENTEAFF. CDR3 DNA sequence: TGTGCCAGCAGTTATGCAGAGAACACTGAAGCTTTCTTT.

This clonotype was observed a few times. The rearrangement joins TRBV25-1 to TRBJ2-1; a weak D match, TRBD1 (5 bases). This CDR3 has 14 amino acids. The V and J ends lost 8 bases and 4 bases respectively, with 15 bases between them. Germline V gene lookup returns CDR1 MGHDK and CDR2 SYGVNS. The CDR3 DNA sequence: TGTGCCAGCGGAAGGACATCGCCTTACAATGAGCAGTTCTTC. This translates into CASGRTSPYNEQFF.

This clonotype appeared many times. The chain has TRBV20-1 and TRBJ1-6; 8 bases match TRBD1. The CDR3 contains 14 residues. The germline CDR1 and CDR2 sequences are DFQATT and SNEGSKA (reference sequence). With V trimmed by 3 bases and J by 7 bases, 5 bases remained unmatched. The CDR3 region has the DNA TGCAGTGCTAGGCCCCGACAGGGGAATTCACCCCTCCACTTT. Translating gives CSARPRQGNSPLHF.

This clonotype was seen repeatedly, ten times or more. The CDR3 DNA is TGTGCCAGCAACCCGACAGTCTCATCCTACGAGCAGTACTTC. Its translation: CASNPTVSSYEQYF. This chain uses TRBV6-2 or TRBV6-3 with TRBJ2-7, with D possibly TRBD1 on 5 matching bases. The length of the CDR3 is 14 residues. Trimming removed 7 bases from V and 1 base from J, with 14 bases in between. Germline CDR1 reads MNHEY; CDR2 reads SVGEGT.

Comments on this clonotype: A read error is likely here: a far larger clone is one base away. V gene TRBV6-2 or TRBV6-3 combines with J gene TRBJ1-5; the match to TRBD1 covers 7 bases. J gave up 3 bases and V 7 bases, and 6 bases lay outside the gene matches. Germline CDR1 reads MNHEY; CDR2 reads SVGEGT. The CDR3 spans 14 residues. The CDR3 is CASTFDRANQPQHF. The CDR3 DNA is TGTGCCAGCACCTTCGACAGGGCCAATCAGCCCCAGCATTTT.

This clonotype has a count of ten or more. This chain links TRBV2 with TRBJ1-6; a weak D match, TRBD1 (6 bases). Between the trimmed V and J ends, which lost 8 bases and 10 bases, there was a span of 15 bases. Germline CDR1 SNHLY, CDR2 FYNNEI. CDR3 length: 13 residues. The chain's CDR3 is CASWTADLSPLHF. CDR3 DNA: TGTGCCAGCTGGACAGCCGATCTCTCACCCCTCCACTTT.

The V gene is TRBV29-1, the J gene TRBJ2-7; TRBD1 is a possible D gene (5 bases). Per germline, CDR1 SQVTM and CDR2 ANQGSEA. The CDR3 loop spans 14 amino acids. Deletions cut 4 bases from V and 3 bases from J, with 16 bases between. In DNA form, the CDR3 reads TGCAGCGTTGTGTTCGGGCAGGGTGACTACGAGCAGTACTTC. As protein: CSVVFGQGDYEQYF.

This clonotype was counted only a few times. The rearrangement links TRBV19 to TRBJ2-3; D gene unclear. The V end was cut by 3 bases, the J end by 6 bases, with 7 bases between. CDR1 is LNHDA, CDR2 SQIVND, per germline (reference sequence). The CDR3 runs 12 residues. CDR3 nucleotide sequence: TGTGCCAGTAGTATCGCCCGTGATACGCAGTATTTT. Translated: CASSIARDTQYF.

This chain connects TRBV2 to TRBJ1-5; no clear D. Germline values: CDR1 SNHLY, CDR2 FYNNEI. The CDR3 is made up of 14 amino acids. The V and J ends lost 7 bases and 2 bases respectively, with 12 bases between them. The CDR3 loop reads CASTSDGGNQPQHF. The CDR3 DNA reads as TGTGCCAGCACCTCGGACGGCGGCAATCAGCCCCAGCATTTT.

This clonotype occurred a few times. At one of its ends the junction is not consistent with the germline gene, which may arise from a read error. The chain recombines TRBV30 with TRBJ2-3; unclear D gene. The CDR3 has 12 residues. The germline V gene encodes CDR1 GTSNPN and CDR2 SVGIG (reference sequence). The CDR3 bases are TGTGCCCGGAGTGCCAGGTCAGATACGCAGTATTTT. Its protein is CARSARSDTQYF.

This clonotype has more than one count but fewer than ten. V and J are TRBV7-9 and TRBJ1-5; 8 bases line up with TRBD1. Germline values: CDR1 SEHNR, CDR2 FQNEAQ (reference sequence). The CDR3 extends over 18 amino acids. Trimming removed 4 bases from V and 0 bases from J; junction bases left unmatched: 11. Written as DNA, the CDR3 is TGTGCCAGCAGCTCGGACAGGGAGGGAGGTTATAGCAATCAGCCCCAGCATTTT. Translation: CASSSDREGGYSNQPQHF. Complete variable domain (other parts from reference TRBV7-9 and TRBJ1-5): DTGVSQNPRHKITKRGQNVTFRCDPISEHNRLYWYRQTLGQGPEFLTYFQNEAQLEKSRLLSDRFSAERPKGSFSTLEIQRTEQGDSAMYLCASSSDREGGYSNQPQHFGDGTRLSIL.

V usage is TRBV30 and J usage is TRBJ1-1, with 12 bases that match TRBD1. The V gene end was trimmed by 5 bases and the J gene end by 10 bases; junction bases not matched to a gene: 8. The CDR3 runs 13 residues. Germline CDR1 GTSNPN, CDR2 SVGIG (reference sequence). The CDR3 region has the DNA TGTGCCTGGCCGGGACAGGGGGCCGGAGGAGCTTTCTTT. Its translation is CAWPGQGAGGAFF.

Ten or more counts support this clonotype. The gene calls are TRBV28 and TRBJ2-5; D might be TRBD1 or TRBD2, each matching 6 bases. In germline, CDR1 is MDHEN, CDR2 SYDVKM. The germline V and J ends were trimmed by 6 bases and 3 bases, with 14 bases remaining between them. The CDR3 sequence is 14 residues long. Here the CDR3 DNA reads TGTGCCAGCAGCACTCCGGGGGCGGAAGAGACCCAGTACTTC. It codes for CASSTPGAEETQYF.

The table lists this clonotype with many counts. In DNA form, the CDR3 reads TGTGCCAGCAGTGATTGGAGACGGGACTACGAGCAGTACTTC. As protein: CASSDWRRDYEQYF. The chain links TRBV2 to TRBJ2-7; a possible D gene is TRBD2 (5 bases). Trimming pared 3 bases from V and 3 bases from J, leaving 12 bases between. The length of the CDR3 is 14 residues. CDR1 and CDR2 (germline): SNHLY, FYNNEI.